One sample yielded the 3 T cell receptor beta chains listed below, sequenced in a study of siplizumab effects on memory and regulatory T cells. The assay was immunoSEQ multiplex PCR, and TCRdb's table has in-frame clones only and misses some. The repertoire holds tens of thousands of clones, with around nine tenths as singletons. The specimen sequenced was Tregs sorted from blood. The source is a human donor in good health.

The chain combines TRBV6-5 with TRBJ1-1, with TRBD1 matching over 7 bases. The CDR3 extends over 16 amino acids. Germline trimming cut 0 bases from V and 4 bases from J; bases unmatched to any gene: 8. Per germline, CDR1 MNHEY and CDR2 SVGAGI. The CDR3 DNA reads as TGTGCCAGCAGTTACTCGCGGAGGGGGCTGGGCACTGAAGCTTTCTTT. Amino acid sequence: CASSYSRRGLGTEAFF.

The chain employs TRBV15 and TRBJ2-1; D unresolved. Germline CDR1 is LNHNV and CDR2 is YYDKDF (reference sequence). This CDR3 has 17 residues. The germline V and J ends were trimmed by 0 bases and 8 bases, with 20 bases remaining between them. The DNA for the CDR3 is TGTGCCACCAGCAGAGATTTGGCCCGGCGAGTTCGTTATGAGCAGTTCTTC. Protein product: CATSRDLARRVRYEQFF.

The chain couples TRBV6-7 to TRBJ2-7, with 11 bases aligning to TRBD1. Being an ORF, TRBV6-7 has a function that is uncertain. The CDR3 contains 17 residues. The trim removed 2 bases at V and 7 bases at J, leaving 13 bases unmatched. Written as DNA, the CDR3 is TGTGCCAGCAGTTACCCCATCACCCGGGACAGGGGGGAAGAGCAGTACTTC. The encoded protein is CASSYPITRDRGEEQYF.